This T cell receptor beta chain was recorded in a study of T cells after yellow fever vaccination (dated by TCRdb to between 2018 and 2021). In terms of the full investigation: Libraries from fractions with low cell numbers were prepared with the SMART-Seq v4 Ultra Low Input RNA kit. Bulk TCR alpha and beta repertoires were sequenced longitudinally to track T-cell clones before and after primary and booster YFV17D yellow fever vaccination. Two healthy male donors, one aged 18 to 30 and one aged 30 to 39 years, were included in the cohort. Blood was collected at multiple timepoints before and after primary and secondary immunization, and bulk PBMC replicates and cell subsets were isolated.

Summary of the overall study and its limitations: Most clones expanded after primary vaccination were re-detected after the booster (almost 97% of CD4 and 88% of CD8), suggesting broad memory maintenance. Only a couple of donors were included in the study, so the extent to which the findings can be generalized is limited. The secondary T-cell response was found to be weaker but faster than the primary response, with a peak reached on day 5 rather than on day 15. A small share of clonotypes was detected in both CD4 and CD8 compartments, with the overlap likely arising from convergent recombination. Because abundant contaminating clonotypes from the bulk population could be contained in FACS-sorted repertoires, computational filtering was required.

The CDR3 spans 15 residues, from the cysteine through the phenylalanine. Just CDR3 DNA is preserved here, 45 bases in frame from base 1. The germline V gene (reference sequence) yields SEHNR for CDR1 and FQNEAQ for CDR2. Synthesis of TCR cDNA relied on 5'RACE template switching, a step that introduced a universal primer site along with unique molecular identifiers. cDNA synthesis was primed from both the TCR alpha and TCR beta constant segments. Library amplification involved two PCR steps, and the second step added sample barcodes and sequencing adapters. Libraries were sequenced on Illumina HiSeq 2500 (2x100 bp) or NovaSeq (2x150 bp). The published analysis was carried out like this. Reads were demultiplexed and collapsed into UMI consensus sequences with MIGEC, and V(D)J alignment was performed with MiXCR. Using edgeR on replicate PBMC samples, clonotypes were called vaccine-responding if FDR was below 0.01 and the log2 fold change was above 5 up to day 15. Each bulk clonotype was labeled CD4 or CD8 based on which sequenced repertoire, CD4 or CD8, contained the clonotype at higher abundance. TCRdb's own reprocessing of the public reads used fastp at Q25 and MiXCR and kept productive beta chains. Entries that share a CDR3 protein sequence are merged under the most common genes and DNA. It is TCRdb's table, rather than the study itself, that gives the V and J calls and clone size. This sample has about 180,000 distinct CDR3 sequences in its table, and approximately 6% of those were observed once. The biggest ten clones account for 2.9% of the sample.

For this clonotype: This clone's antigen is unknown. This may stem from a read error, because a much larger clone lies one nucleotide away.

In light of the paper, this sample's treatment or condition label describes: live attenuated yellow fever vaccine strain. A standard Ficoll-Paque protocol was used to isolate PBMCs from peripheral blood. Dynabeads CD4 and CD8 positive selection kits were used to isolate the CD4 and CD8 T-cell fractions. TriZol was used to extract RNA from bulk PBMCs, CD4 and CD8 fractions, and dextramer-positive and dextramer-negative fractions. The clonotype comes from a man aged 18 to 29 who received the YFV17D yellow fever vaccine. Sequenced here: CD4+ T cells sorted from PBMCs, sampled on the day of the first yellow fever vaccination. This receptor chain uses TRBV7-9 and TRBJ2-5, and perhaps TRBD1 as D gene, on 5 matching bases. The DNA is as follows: TGTGCCAGCAGCTCACCAATGACAGTCCAAGAGATCCAGTACTTC. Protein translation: CASSSPMTVQEIQYF.